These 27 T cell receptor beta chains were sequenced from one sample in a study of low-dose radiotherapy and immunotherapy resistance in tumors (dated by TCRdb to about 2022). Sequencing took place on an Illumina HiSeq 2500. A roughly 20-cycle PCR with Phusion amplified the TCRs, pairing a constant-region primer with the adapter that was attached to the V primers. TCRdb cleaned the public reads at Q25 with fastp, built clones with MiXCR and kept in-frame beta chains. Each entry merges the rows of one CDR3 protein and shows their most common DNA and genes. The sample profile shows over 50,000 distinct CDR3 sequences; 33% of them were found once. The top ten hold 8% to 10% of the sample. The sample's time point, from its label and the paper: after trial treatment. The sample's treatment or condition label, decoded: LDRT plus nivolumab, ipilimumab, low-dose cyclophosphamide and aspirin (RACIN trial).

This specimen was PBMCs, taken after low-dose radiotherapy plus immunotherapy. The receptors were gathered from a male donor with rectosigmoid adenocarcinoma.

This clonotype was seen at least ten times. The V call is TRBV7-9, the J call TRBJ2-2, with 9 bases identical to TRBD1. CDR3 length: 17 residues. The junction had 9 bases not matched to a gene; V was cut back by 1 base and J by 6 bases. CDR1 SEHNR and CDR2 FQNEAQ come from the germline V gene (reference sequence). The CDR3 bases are TGTGCCAGCAGCTTAGGTTCGGGACAGGGTTTTGCCGGGGAGCTGTTTTTT. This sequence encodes CASSLGSGQGFAGELFF. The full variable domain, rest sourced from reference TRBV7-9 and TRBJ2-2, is DTGVSQNPRHKITKRGQNVTFRCDPISEHNRLYWYRQTLGQGPEFLTYFQNEAQLEKSRLLSDRFSAERPKGSFSTLEIQRTEQGDSAMYLCASSLGSGQGFAGELFFGEGSRLTVL.

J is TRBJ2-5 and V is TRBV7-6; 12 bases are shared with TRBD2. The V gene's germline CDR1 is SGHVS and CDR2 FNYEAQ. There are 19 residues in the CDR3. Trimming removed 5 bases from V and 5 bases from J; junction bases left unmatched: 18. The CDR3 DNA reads TGTGCCAGCAGCGCGCGGGACAGCAGACTAGCGGGAGTTGGGGAGACCCAGTACTTC. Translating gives CASSARDSRLAGVGETQYF.

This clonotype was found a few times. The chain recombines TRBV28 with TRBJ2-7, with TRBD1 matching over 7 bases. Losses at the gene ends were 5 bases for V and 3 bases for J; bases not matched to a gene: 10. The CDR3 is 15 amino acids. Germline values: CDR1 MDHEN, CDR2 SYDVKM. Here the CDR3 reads CASSPPGTVGYEQYF. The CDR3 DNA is TGTGCCAGCAGTCCCCCCGGGACAGTTGGCTACGAGCAGTACTTC.

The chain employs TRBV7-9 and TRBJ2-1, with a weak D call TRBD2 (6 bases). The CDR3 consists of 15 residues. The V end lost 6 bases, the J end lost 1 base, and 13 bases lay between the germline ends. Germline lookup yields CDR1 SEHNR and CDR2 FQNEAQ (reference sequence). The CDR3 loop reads CASSNAGGSYNEQFF. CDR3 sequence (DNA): TGTGCCAGCAGTAATGCCGGGGGATCCTACAATGAGCAGTTCTTC.

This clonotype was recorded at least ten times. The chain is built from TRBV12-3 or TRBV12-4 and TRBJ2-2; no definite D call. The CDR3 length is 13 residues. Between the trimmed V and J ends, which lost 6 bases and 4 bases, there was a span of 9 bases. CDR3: CASRLDGTGELFF. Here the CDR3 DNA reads TGTGCCAGCAGACTCGACGGCACCGGGGAGCTGTTTTTT.

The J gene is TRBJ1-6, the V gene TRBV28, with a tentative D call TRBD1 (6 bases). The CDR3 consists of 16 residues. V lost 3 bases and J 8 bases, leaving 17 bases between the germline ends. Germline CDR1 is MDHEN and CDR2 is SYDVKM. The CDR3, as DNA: TGTGCCAGCAGTTTTGTCCGGGGGCGACTTTATTCACCCCTCCACTTT. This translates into CASSFVRGRLYSPLHF.

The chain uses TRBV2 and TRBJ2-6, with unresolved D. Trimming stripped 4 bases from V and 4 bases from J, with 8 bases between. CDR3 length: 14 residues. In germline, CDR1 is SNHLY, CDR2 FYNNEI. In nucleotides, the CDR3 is TGTGCCAGCAGTGTGGGGTCCGGGGCCAACGTCCTGACTTTC. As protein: CASSVGSGANVLTF.

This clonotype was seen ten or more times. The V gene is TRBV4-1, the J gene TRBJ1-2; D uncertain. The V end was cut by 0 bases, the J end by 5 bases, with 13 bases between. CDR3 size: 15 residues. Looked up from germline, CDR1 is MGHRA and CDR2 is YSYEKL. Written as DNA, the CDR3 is TGCGCCAGCAGCCAAGATGAAAGGGTTTATTATGGCTACACCTTC. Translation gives CASSQDERVYYGYTF.

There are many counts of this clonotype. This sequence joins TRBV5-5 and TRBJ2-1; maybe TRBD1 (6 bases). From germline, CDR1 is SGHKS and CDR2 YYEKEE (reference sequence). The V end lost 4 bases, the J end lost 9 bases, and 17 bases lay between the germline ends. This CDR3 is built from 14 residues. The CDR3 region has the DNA TGTGCCAGCAGCCTCGGGGCAGGGGCCACTGAGCAGTTCTTC. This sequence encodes CASSLGAGATEQFF.

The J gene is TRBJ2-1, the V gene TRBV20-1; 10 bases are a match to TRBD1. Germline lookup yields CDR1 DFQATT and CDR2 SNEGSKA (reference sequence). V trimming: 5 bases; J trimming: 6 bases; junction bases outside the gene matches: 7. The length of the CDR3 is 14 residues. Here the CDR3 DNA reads TGCAGTGCTCACCGGGACAGGGGTTTCAATGAGCAGTTCTTC. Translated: CSAHRDRGFNEQFF.

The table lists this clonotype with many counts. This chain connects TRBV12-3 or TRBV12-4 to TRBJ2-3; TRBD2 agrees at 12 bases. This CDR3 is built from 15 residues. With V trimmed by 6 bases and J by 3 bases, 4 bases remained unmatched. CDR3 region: CASRTSGSSTDTQYF. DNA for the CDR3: TGTGCCAGCAGGACTAGCGGGAGTAGTACAGATACGCAGTATTTT.

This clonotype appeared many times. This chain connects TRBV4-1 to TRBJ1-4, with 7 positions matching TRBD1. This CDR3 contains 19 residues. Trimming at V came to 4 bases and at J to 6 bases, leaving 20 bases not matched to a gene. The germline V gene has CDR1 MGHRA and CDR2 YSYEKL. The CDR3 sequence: CASSPSGTAFSRVYEKLFF. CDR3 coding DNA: TGCGCCAGCAGCCCTTCCGGGACAGCCTTTTCCCGGGTTTATGAAAAACTGTTTTTT.

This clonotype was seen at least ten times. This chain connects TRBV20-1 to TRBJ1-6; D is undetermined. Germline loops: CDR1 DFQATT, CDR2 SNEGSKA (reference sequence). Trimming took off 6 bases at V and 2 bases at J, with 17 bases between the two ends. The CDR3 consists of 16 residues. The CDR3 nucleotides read TGCAGTGCCAGGCTCTTGGGCGGGACCTATAATTCACCCCTCCACTTT. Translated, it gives CSARLLGGTYNSPLHF.

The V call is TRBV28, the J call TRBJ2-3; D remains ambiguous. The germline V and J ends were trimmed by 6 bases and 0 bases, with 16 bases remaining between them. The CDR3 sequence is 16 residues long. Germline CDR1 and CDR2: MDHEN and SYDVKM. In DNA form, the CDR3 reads TGTGCCAGCAGCAAACCTCGGCTTCGAAGCACAGATACGCAGTATTTT. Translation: CASSKPRLRSTDTQYF.

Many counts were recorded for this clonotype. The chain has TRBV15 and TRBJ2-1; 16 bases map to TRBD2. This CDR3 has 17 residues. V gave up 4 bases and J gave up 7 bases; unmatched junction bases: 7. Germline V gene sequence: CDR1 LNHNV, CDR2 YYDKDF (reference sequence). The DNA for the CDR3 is TGTGCCACCAGCACGGGACTAGCGGGAGGGCCGGGAAATGAGCAGTTCTTC. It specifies CATSTGLAGGPGNEQFF.

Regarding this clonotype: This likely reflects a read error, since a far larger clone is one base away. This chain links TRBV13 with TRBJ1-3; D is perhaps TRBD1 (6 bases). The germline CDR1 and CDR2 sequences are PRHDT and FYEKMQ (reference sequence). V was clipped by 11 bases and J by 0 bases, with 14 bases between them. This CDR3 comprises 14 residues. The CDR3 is CAWRTESSGNTIYF. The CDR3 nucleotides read TGTGCCTGGCGGACAGAGAGCTCTGGAAACACCATATATTTT.

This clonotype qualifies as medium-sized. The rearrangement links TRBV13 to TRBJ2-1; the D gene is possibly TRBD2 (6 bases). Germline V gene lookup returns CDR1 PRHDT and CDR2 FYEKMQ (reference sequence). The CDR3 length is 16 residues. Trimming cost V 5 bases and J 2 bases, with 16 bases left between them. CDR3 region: CASSRTTTFPYNEQFF. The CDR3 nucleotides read TGTGCCAGCAGCCGGACTACTACATTTCCCTACAATGAGCAGTTCTTC.

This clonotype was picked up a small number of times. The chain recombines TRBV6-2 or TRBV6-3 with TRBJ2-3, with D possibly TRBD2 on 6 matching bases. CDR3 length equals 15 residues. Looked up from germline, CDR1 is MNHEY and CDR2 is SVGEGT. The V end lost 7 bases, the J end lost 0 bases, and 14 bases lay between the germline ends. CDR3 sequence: CASNEVAASTDTQYF. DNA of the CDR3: TGTGCCAGCAACGAGGTAGCGGCGAGCACAGATACGCAGTATTTT.

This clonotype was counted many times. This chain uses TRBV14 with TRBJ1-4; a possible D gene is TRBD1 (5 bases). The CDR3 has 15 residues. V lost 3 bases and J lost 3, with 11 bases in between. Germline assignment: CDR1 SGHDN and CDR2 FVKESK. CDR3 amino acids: CASSQGGLSNEKLFF. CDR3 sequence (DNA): TGTGCCAGCAGCCAGGGGGGACTTTCTAATGAAAAACTGTTTTTT.

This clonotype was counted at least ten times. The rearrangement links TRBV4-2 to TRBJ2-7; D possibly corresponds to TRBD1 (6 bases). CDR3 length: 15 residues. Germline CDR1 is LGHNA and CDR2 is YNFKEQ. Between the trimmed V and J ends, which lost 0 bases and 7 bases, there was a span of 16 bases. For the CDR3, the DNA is TGTGCCAGCAGCCAAGATTGGGGAGCAGGGGAAGAGCAGTACTTC. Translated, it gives CASSQDWGAGEEQYF.

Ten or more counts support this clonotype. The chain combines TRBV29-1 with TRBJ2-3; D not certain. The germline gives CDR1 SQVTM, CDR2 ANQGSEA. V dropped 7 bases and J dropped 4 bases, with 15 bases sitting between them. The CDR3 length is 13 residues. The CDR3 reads CSATTLPADTQYF. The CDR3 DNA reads TGCAGCGCAACAACCCTCCCAGCAGATACGCAGTATTTT.

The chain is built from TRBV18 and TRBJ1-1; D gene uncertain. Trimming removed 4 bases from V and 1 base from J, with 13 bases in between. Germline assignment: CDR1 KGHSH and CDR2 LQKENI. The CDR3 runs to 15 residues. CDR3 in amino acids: CASSLDQPQNTEAFF. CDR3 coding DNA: TGTGCCAGCTCACTGGACCAGCCTCAGAACACTGAAGCTTTCTTT.

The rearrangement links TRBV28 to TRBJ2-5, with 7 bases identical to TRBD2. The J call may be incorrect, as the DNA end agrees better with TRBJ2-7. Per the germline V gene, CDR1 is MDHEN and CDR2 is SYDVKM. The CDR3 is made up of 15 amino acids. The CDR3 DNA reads TGTGCCAGCAGCTCCTCGTGGGGGGGCTCCTACGAGCAGTACTTC. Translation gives CASSSSWGGSYEQYF.

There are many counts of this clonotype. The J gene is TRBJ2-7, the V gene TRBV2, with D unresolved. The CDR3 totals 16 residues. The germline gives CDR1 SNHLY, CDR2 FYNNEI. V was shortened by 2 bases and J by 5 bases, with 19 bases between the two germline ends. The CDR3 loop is CASSELAGPLTNEQYF. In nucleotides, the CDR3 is TGTGCCAGCAGTGAACTGGCCGGACCGTTAACCAACGAGCAGTACTTC. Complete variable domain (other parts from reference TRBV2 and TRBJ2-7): EPEVTQTPSHQVTQMGQEVILRCVPISNHLYFYWYRQILGQKVEFLVSFYNNEISEKSEIFDDQFSVERPDGSNFTLKIRSTKLEDSAMYFCASSELAGPLTNEQYFGPGTRLTVT.

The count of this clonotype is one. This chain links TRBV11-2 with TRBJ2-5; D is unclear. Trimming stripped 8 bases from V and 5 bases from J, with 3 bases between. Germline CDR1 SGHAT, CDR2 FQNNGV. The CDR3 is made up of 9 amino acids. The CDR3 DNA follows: TGTGCCAGCGGCGAGACCCAGTACTTC. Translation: CASGETQYF.

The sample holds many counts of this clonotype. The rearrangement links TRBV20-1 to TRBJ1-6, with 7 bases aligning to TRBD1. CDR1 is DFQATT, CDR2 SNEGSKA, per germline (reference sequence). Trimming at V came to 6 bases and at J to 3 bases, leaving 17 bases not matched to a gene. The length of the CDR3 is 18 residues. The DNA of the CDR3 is TGCAGTGCGCCGAACAGGGGAGATGGCCCTCACTATAATTCACCCCTCCACTTT. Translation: CSAPNRGDGPHYNSPLHF.

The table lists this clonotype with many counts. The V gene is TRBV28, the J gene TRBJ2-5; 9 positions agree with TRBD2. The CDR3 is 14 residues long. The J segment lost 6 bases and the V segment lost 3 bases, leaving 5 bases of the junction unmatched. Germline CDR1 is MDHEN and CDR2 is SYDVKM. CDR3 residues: CASSLPSGVKTQYF. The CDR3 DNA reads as TGTGCCAGCAGTTTGCCTAGCGGGGTAAAGACCCAGTACTTC.